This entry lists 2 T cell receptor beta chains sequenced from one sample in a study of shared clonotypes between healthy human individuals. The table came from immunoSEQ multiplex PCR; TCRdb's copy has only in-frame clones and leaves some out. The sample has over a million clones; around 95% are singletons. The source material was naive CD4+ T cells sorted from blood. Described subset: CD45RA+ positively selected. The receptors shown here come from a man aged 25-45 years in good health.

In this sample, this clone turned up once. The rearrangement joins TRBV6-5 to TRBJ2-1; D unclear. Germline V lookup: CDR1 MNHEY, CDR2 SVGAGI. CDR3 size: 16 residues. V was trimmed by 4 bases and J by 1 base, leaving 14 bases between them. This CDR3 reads CASSFRTLNSYNEQFF. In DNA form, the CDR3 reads TGTGCCAGCAGTTTCCGAACCCTTAATTCCTACAATGAGCAGTTCTTC.

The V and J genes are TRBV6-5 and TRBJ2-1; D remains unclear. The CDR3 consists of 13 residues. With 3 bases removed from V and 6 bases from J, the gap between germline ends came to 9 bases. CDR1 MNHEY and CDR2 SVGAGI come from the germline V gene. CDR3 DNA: TGTGCCAGCAGTTATTGGCGGAGCAATGAGCAGTTCTTC. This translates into CASSYWRSNEQFF.